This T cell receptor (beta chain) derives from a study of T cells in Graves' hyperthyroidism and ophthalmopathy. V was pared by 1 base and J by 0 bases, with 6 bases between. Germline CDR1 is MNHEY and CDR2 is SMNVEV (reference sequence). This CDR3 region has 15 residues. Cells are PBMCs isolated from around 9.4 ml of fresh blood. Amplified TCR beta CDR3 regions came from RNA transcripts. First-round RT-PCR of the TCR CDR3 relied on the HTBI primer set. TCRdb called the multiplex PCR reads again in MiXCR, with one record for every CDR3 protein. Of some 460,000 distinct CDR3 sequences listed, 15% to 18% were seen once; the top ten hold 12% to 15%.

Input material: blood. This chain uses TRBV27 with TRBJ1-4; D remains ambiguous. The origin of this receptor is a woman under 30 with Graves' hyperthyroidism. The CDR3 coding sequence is TGTGCCAGCAGTTTATTTGGGGCAACTAATGAAAAACTGTTTTTT. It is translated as CASSLFGATNEKLFF.